Listed here are 10 T cell receptor beta chains from one sample, sequenced in a study of T cells in Graves' hyperthyroidism and ophthalmopathy. Amplification of TCR beta CDR3 regions used RNA as the template. HTBI primers were used for first-round RT-PCR of the TCR CDR3. MiXCR was run by TCRdb on the multiplex PCR reads, yielding one entry per CDR3 protein. This sample has around 300,000 distinct CDR3 sequences; 13% occur once, and the top ten carry 7.8%. The specimen sequenced was blood. The receptor source for this set is a woman aged 30 to 39 with Graves' hyperthyroidism that later progressed to Graves' ophthalmopathy.

This clonotype appeared many times. V usage is TRBV7-9 and J usage is TRBJ2-7; TRBD2 aligns across 7 bases. Germline-derived CDR1 and CDR2 are SEHNR and FQNEAQ (reference sequence). J was trimmed by 2 bases and V by 2 bases; bases with no gene match: 3. The CDR3 covers 14 residues. The CDR3 DNA reads as TGTGCCAGCAGCTTAAACGCGGGGGCCTACGAGCAGTACTTC. Amino acid sequence: CASSLNAGAYEQYF.

This CDR3 is CASRRQGSDTQYF. CDR3 bases: TGTGCCAGCCGCCGACAGGGGTCAGATACGCAGTATTTT. This chain links TRBV27 with TRBJ2-3; 8 nucleotides agree with TRBD1. The CDR3 runs 13 residues. Germline CDR1 reads MNHEY; CDR2 reads SMNVEV (reference sequence). Trimming removed 8 bases from V and 4 bases from J; junction bases left unmatched: 5.

At least ten counts were recorded for this clonotype. V usage is TRBV7-2 and J usage is TRBJ2-7, with D possibly being TRBD1 or TRBD2 (5 bases each). V dropped 3 bases and J dropped 7 bases, with 22 bases sitting between them. The germline V gene has CDR1 SGHTA and CDR2 FQGNSA. The CDR3 totals 16 residues. The CDR3 nucleotides read TGTGCCAGCAGCTTGGGGGTTGGGGCCCTGACCTGGGAGCAGTACTTC. Translating it yields CASSLGVGALTWEQYF.

The table lists this clonotype with many counts. The chain links TRBV18 to TRBJ1-3; D unresolved. The ends were cut back, 3 bases at V and 7 bases at J, with 19 bases in the middle. The CDR3 is 16 residues long. From germline, CDR1 is KGHSH and CDR2 LQKENI. The CDR3 coding sequence is TGTGCCAGCTCACCGTCTCTCGCCGGTCGAGGGAACACCATATATTTT. Translated, it gives CASSPSLAGRGNTIYF.

The table lists this clonotype with many counts. This chain joins TRBV20-1 and TRBJ2-5; D may be TRBD2 (5 bases). Deletions cut 4 bases from V and 3 bases from J, with 15 bases between. This CDR3 is built from 14 residues. Germline V lookup: CDR1 DFQATT, CDR2 SNEGSKA (reference sequence). The CDR3 nucleotides are TGCAGTGCTACCACATCTGAGGAGGAAGAGACCCAGTACTTC. Its protein is CSATTSEEEETQYF.

As to this clonotype: This may arise from a read error, as a much more abundant clone is one base away. The chain combines TRBV27 with TRBJ2-7; perhaps TRBD2 as D (7 bases). There are 17 residues in the CDR3. Trimming shortened V by 2 bases and J by 7 bases, and 24 bases separated the two germline ends. Per germline, CDR1 MNHEY and CDR2 SMNVEV (reference sequence). The CDR3 loop reads CASSLQGGGGAGYEQYF. For the CDR3, the DNA is TGTGCCAGCAGTTTACAGGGAGGGGGGGGCGCAGGCTATGAGCAGTACTTC.

This clonotype appeared many times. The chain carries TRBV11-2 and TRBJ2-5; D is unclear. The CDR3 runs 16 residues. CDR1 is SGHAT, CDR2 FQNNGV, per germline. V was clipped by 0 bases and J by 3 bases, with 14 bases between them. The CDR3 reads CASSLDAVRRKETQYF. DNA for the CDR3: TGTGCCAGCAGCTTAGATGCTGTAAGGAGAAAAGAGACCCAGTACTTC. Variable domain in full (rest from reference TRBV11-2 and TRBJ2-5): EAGVAQSPRYKIIEKRQSVAFWCNPISGHATLYWYQQILGQGPKLLIQFQNNGVVDDSQLPKDRFSAERLKGVDSTLKIQPAKLEDSAVYLCASSLDAVRRKETQYFGPGTRLLVL.

At least ten counts were recorded for this clonotype. The rearrangement links TRBV27 to TRBJ1-1; no definite D call. The CDR3 extends over 12 amino acids. V gave up 6 bases and J gave up 4 bases, with 9 bases separating them. Germline CDR1 and CDR2: MNHEY and SMNVEV (reference sequence). The CDR3 here is CASSISGTEAFF. The CDR3 DNA reads TGTGCCAGCAGCATCTCTGGCACTGAAGCTTTCTTT.

This clonotype was found a few times. CDR3 region: CASSQGPGNPYEQYF. The DNA of the CDR3 is TGCGCCAGCAGCCAAGGACCAGGGAACCCCTACGAGCAGTACTTC. The chain joins TRBV4-3 to TRBJ2-7; possibly TRBD1 for D (5 bases). CDR3 length: 15 amino acids. CDR1 is LGHNA and CDR2 is YSLEER in the germline V gene. The V gene lost 1 base and the J gene lost 2 bases, with 12 bases spanning the gap.

The genes are TRBV7-8 and TRBJ2-3, with D tentatively TRBD2 (6 bases). CDR3 length: 16 amino acids. Trimming left V 5 bases short and J 6 bases short, with 21 bases between. Germline V gives CDR1 SGHVS, CDR2 FQNEAQ. CDR3 in DNA: TGTGCCAGCAGCCCGGCGGGGAGACGACTGGGTGATACGCAGTATTTT. This sequence encodes CASSPAGRRLGDTQYF.